These T cell receptor beta chains were read from a single sample in a study of cytomegalovirus exposure and HLA in healthy donors. Only in-frame clones appear in the TCRdb table, and some are missing; sequencing was by immunoSEQ multiplex PCR. Here the sample spans roughly 160,000 clones, around 85% being singletons. Material: PBMCs. Source of these receptors: a middle-aged man in good health and CMV-seronegative. CDR3s include the opening cysteine and the closing phenylalanine or tryptophan. D genes are given only for firm matches. Only part of the rows carry a size: once, few, many, or a class if the clone is expanded.

size: once; J: TRBJ2-3; D: TRBD1; V: TRBV5-8; CDR3: CASSLVYGTGEDTQYF; DNA: TGTGCCAGCAGCTTGGTTTACGGGACAGGGGAGGATACGCAGTATTTT
size: .; J: TRBJ1-4; D: .; V: TRBV28; CDR3: CASRQTFEKLFF; DNA: TGTGCCAGCAGACAGACCTTCGAAAAACTGTTTTTT
size: .; J: TRBJ1-2; D: TRBD1; V: TRBV30; CDR3: CAGTGNPNYGYTF; DNA: TGTGCCGGGACAGGGAACCCAAACTATGGCTACACCTTC
size: .; J: TRBJ2-7; D: TRBD2; V: TRBV7-7; CDR3: CASSLGTSGGEQYF; DNA: TGTGCTAGCAGCTTGGGGACTAGCGGGGGCGAGCAGTACTTC
size: .; J: TRBJ2-6; D: .; V: TRBV28; CDR3: CASSLGGEGRGRSGANVLTF; DNA: TGTGCCAGCAGTTTGGGGGGGGAGGGCAGGGGGCGGTCTGGGGCCAACGTCCTGACTTTC
size: .; J: TRBJ1-5; D: .; V: TRBV9; CDR3: CASSVGEGGNQPQHF; DNA: TGTGCCAGCAGCGTGGGGGAGGGAGGCAATCAGCCCCAGCATTTT
size: .; J: TRBJ2-7; D: .; V: TRBV11-2; CDR3: CASSLGQLYEQYF; DNA: TGTGCCAGCAGCTTAGGACAGTTGTACGAGCAGTACTTC
size: .; J: TRBJ2-1; D: .; V: TRBV7-2; CDR3: CASSSPGVSSYNEQFF; DNA: TGTGCCAGCAGCTCCCCAGGGGTCAGCTCCTACAATGAGCAGTTCTTC
size: .; J: TRBJ2-7; D: TRBD1; V: TRBV10-3; CDR3: CAIKTGTDSHEQYF; DNA: TGTGCCATCAAAACCGGGACAGATTCCCACGAGCAGTACTTC
size: .; J: TRBJ2-3; D: TRBD2; V: TRBV6-6; CDR3: CASRTSGGLTDTQYF; DNA: TGTGCCAGCAGGACTAGCGGGGGGCTCACAGATACGCAGTATTTT
size: .; J: TRBJ2-4; D: .; V: TRBV4-2; CDR3: CASSPRQAVAKNIQYF; DNA: TGTGCCAGCAGCCCAAGACAGGCGGTAGCCAAAAACATTCAGTACTTC
size: .; J: TRBJ2-5; D: .; V: TRBV6-1; CDR3: CASSVPDSSETQYF; DNA: TGTGCCAGCAGTGTTCCAGACAGTTCGGAGACCCAGTACTTC
size: .; J: TRBJ1-6; D: .; V: TRBV7-2; CDR3: CASSLAGSPLHF; DNA: TGTGCCAGCAGCTTAGCGGGCTCACCCCTCCACTTT
size: .; J: TRBJ1-4; D: TRBD1; V: TRBV19; CDR3: CASRKTGGNEKLFF; DNA: TGTGCCAGTAGAAAAACAGGGGGGAATGAAAAACTGTTTTTT
size: .; J: TRBJ2-7; D: .; V: TRBV15; CDR3: CATSRGGGLESEQYF; DNA: TGTGCCACCAGCAGAGGAGGAGGCCTCGAGTCCGAGCAGTACTTC
size: .; J: TRBJ2-7; D: .; V: TRBV4-1; CDR3: CASSQGRGHYEQYF; DNA: TGCGCCAGCAGCCAAGGGCGGGGCCACTACGAGCAGTACTTC
size: few; J: TRBJ1-6; D: TRBD1; V: TRBV6-5; CDR3: CASSYSHRGNSPLHF; DNA: TGTGCCAGCAGTTACTCGCACAGGGGAAATTCACCCCTCCACTTT
size: .; J: TRBJ2-7; D: TRBD1; V: TRBV9; CDR3: CASSAGTGKNEQYF; DNA: TGTGCCAGCAGCGCGGGGACAGGGAAAAACGAGCAGTACTTC
size: .; J: TRBJ1-2; D: .; V: TRBV15; CDR3: CATSQAGLLYGYTF; DNA: TGTGCCACCAGCCAAGCTGGACTGCTATATGGCTACACCTTC
size: .; J: TRBJ2-7; D: .; V: TRBV2; CDR3: CASNRRDTWTEYEQYF; DNA: TGTGCCAGCAACCGGAGGGATACCTGGACCGAATACGAGCAGTACTTC
size: .; J: TRBJ2-2; D: TRBD1; V: TRBV6-5; CDR3: CASSYEGQGFSGELFF; DNA: TGTGCCAGCAGTTACGAAGGACAGGGGTTTTCCGGGGAGCTGTTTTTT
size: .; J: TRBJ1-2; D: .; V: TRBV19; CDR3: CASTRTVNYGYTF; DNA: TGTGCCAGTACCCGGACAGTTAACTATGGCTACACCTTC
size: .; J: TRBJ2-1; D: .; V: TRBV11-2; CDR3: CASRPPGTNNEQFF; DNA: TGTGCCAGCAGGCCGCCCGGGACAAACAATGAGCAGTTCTTC
size: .; J: TRBJ2-7; D: .; V: TRBV2; CDR3: CATTITLPGEQYF; DNA: TGTGCCACCACGATAACCCTGCCGGGCGAGCAGTACTTC
size: .; J: TRBJ1-1; D: TRBD1; V: TRBV16; CDR3: CASSQAGDRARF; DNA: TGTGCCAGCAGCCAAGCAGGGGACAGGGCTAGGTTT
size: .; J: TRBJ2-1; D: .; V: TRBV6-1; CDR3: CASRVVSGEQFF; DNA: TGTGCCAGCAGGGTAGTGTCGGGTGAGCAGTTCTTC
size: .; J: TRBJ2-7; D: TRBD1; V: TRBV30; CDR3: CAWSPGQGRGKYF; DNA: TGTGCCTGGAGTCCGGGACAGGGACGAGGCAAGTACTTC
size: .; J: TRBJ1-2; D: TRBD1; V: TRBV7-9; CDR3: CASSSTTGLNYGYTF; DNA: TGTGCCAGCAGCTCGACGACAGGGCTGAACTATGGCTACACCTTC
size: .; J: TRBJ2-7; D: TRBD2; V: TRBV6-1; CDR3: CASVRSGNEQYF; DNA: TGTGCCAGCGTTCGCAGCGGGAACGAGCAGTACTTC
size: .; J: TRBJ1-2; D: TRBD1; V: TRBV27; CDR3: CASSLGRGLGYTF; DNA: TGTGCCAGCAGTTTGGGCAGGGGGCTTGGCTACACCTTC
size: .; J: TRBJ2-7; D: TRBD1; V: TRBV5-1; CDR3: CASSFTGGAGYEQYF; DNA: TGCGCCAGCAGCTTCACAGGGGGCGCGGGCTACGAGCAGTACTTC
size: .; J: TRBJ1-2; D: .; V: TRBV6-5; CDR3: CASSTETPYGYTF; DNA: TGTGCCAGCAGTACAGAGACCCCCTATGGCTACACCTTC
size: few; J: TRBJ1-4; D: .; V: TRBV19; CDR3: CASSIGAKLFF; DNA: TGTGCCAGTAGTATCGGTGCAAAACTGTTTTTT
size: .; J: TRBJ2-7; D: .; V: TRBV9; CDR3: CASSPDVRVEQYF; DNA: TGTGCCAGCAGCCCCGATGTGAGGGTCGAGCAGTACTTC
size: .; J: TRBJ1-2; D: TRBD1; V: TRBV9; CDR3: CASGDREDGSYGYTF; DNA: TGTGCCAGCGGGGACAGGGAAGATGGCTCCTATGGCTACACCTTC
size: .; J: TRBJ2-3; D: .; V: TRBV10-3; CDR3: CAISESRGGSTDTQYF; DNA: TGTGCCATCAGTGAGTCGCGGGGTGGAAGCACAGATACGCAGTATTTT
size: .; J: TRBJ1-5; D: TRBD1; V: TRBV2; CDR3: CATRDRVYQPQHF; DNA: TGTGCCACACGGGACAGGGTTTATCAGCCCCAGCATTTT
size: .; J: TRBJ2-7; D: TRBD1; V: TRBV14; CDR3: CASSQKWTGTGGYEQYF; DNA: TGTGCCAGCAGCCAAAAGTGGACGGGGACAGGAGGGTACGAGCAGTACTTC
size: .; J: TRBJ1-1; D: .; V: TRBV29-1; CDR3: CSVAFQVGGTEAFF; DNA: TGCAGCGTTGCATTTCAGGTGGGGGGTACTGAAGCTTTCTTT
size: few; J: TRBJ1-2; D: .; V: TRBV18; CDR3: CASSPTRTYGYTF; DNA: TGTGCCAGCTCACCGACAAGGACTTATGGCTACACCTTC
size: .; J: TRBJ2-3; D: TRBD2; V: TRBV30; CDR3: CAWSGLGAQDTQYF; DNA: TGTGCCTGGAGCGGACTAGGAGCCCAAGATACGCAGTATTTT
size: .; J: TRBJ1-6; D: TRBD1; V: TRBV18; CDR3: CASSDRANSPLHF; DNA: TGTGCCAGCTCGGACAGGGCCAATTCACCCCTCCACTTT
size: .; J: TRBJ2-5; D: .; V: TRBV9; CDR3: CASSFGGGLETQYF; DNA: TGTGCCAGCAGCTTTGGGGGGGGCCTTGAGACCCAGTACTTC
size: few; J: TRBJ2-3; D: TRBD2; V: TRBV7-9; CDR3: CASSSTSGATDTQYF; DNA: TGTGCCAGCAGCTCGACTAGCGGGGCGACAGATACGCAGTATTTT
size: .; J: TRBJ2-7; D: .; V: TRBV30; CDR3: CAWSPGAYEQYF; DNA: TGTGCCTGGAGTCCAGGGGCCTACGAGCAGTACTTC
size: once; J: TRBJ2-5; D: .; V: TRBV28; CDR3: CASRRKPRWETQYF; DNA: TGTGCCAGCAGGCGGAAGCCTCGATGGGAGACCCAGTACTTC
size: .; J: TRBJ2-3; D: TRBD2; V: TRBV29-1; CDR3: CSVIAGVTDTQYF; DNA: TGCAGCGTTATAGCGGGGGTCACAGATACGCAGTATTTT
size: .; J: TRBJ2-7; D: TRBD1; V: TRBV6-6; CDR3: CASSRGLYEQYF; DNA: TGTGCCAGCAGCAGGGGGCTCTACGAGCAGTACTTC
size: .; J: TRBJ2-7; D: TRBD1; V: TRBV7-7; CDR3: CASSPDRGDEQYF; DNA: TGTGCTAGCAGCCCCGACAGGGGAGACGAGCAGTACTTC
size: .; J: TRBJ2-7; D: .; V: TRBV19; CDR3: CASSIISTSELQYF; DNA: TGTGCCAGTAGTATAATTTCGACTTCTGAATTGCAGTACTTC
size: .; J: TRBJ2-5; D: TRBD2; V: TRBV9; CDR3: CASSLPPTPRGTREYQETQYF; DNA: TGTGCCAGCAGCCTCCCCCCAACCCCGCGTGGGACTAGGGAGTACCAAGAGACCCAGTACTTC
size: few; J: TRBJ2-1; D: .; V: TRBV7-6; CDR3: CASSPDGYEQFF; DNA: TGTGCCAGCAGCCCCGACGGGTATGAGCAGTTCTTC
size: few; J: TRBJ2-1; D: TRBD1; V: TRBV4-3; CDR3: CASSQDRTGIDNEQFF; DNA: TGCGCCAGCAGCCAAGACCGGACAGGGATCGACAATGAGCAGTTCTTC